A single sample is the source of the 17 T cell receptor beta chains below, sequenced in a study of blood T cell repertoires in COVID-19. Libraries were prepared by immunoSEQ multiplex PCR; TCRdb keeps only in-frame clonotypes and omits some of them. The table has some 85,000 clones, about 80% seen once; the top ten hold roughly 50%. Sequencing was performed on peripheral blood. All receptors derive from a human donor in a cohort sampled during active COVID-19.

This clone was observed a few times. This chain links TRBV7-3 with TRBJ2-1; TRBD2 is a possible D gene (6 bases). The V and J ends lost 5 bases and 8 bases respectively, with 10 bases between them. The CDR3 runs 12 residues. Germline lookup yields CDR1 SGHTA and CDR2 FQGTGA. In DNA form, the CDR3 reads TGTGCCAGCAGCCGGAGGGCCGATGAGCAGTTCTTC. Translation: CASSRRADEQFF. Full variable domain (rest looked up from reference TRBV7-3 and TRBJ2-1): GAGVSQTPSNKVTEKGKYVELRCDPISGHTALYWYRQSLGQGPEFLIYFQGTGAADDSGLPNDRFFAVRPEGSVSTLKIQRTERGDSAVYLCASSRRADEQFFGPGTRLTVL.

This chain links TRBV29-1 with TRBJ1-2, with D perhaps matching TRBD1 (5 bases). The CDR3 sequence is 12 residues long. CDR1 and CDR2 from the germline V gene are SQVTM and ANQGSEA. The V end lost 4 bases, the J end lost 4 bases, and 10 bases lay between the germline ends. CDR3 protein: CSVASRAYGYTF. CDR3 bases: TGCAGCGTTGCATCCAGGGCCTATGGCTACACCTTC.

The chain carries TRBV7-2 and TRBJ2-1; 9 nucleotides agree with TRBD2. CDR3 size: 18 residues. Germline CDR1 is SGHTA and CDR2 is FQGNSA. V lost 4 bases to trimming and J lost 9 bases; unmatched junction nucleotides: 19. The CDR3 region is CASSSLRGTREGRGEQFF. The CDR3 DNA is TGTGCCAGCAGCTCGTTGAGAGGGACGCGGGAGGGCCGAGGTGAGCAGTTCTTC.

This chain uses TRBV20-1 with TRBJ2-1; no reliable D call. The CDR3 contains 10 residues. In germline, CDR1 is DFQATT, CDR2 SNEGSKA (reference sequence). Trimming cost V 5 bases and J 7 bases, with 6 bases left between them. The CDR3 loop reads CSAQRNEQFF. As DNA, the CDR3 is TGCAGTGCTCAGCGAAATGAGCAGTTCTTC.

The J gene is TRBJ2-7, the V gene TRBV7-2, with 9 nucleotides matching TRBD2. V lost 3 bases, J lost 6 bases, and 9 bases stayed unmatched. Germline V gene data show CDR1 as SGHTA and CDR2 as FQGNSA. This CDR3 has 15 residues. The CDR3 DNA reads TGTGCCAGCAGCTTCACCGGGACTAGCCGACTCGAGCAGTACTTC. Translating gives CASSFTGTSRLEQYF.

The J gene is TRBJ1-2, the V gene TRBV6-2 or TRBV6-3; D is unresolved. V shed 5 bases and J shed 7 bases, with 17 bases lying between them. Germline CDR1 is MNHEY and CDR2 is SVGEGT. CDR3 size: 14 residues. This CDR3 is CASSPRFRRGGYTF. CDR3 sequence (DNA): TGTGCCAGCAGTCCGAGGTTTAGACGGGGTGGCTACACCTTC.

The chain employs TRBV19 and TRBJ2-1, with TRBD2 matching over 13 bases. The length of the CDR3 is 15 residues. The V and J ends lost 4 bases and 10 bases, in that order; junction bases with no gene match: 7. The V gene's germline CDR1 is LNHDA and CDR2 SQIVND (reference sequence). CDR3 in DNA: TGTGCCAGTAGTAGAACTAGCGGGAGGGCAAAGGAGCAGTTCTTC. Translated: CASSRTSGRAKEQFF.

The chain couples TRBV5-1 to TRBJ1-4, with unresolved D. The CDR3 runs 14 residues. Looked up from germline, CDR1 is SGHRS and CDR2 is YFSETQ. Trimming pared 0 bases from V and 2 bases from J, leaving 5 bases between. The CDR3 spells CASSLDGTNEKLFF. CDR3 bases: TGCGCCAGCAGCTTGGACGGGACTAATGAAAAACTGTTTTTT.

This chain joins TRBV5-4 and TRBJ2-1; perhaps TRBD1 as D (5 bases). This CDR3 spans 13 amino acids. Deletions cut 3 bases from V and 6 bases from J, with 10 bases between. Germline CDR1 is SGHNT and CDR2 is YYREEE (reference sequence). CDR3 loop: CASSSQGVNEQFF. The CDR3 nucleotides are TGTGCCAGCAGCTCGCAAGGGGTCAATGAGCAGTTCTTC.

The chain couples TRBV5-1 to TRBJ2-1, with TRBD2 as a possible D gene (7 bases). Germline loops: CDR1 SGHRS, CDR2 YFSETQ. CDR3 size: 16 residues. Trimming stripped 1 base from V and 2 bases from J, with 13 bases between. CDR3 coding DNA: TGCGCCAGCAGCTTGCTCCGGGGGGCCGCCTACAATGAGCAGTTCTTC. Protein product: CASSLLRGAAYNEQFF.

The chain has TRBV15 and TRBJ2-1; weak D call: TRBD2 (6 bases). The germline CDR1 and CDR2 sequences are LNHNV and YYDKDF (reference sequence). The CDR3 has 15 amino acids. Deletions cut 1 base from V and 5 bases from J, with 12 bases between. The CDR3 protein is CATSRVRESHNEQFF. The DNA for the CDR3 is TGTGCCACCAGCAGAGTACGGGAGTCCCACAATGAGCAGTTCTTC.

The chain employs TRBV29-1 and TRBJ2-4, with a possible D match to TRBD2 (6 bases). Trimming shortened V by 5 bases and J by 1 base, and 21 bases separated the two germline ends. The CDR3 spans 17 residues. CDR1 is SQVTM and CDR2 is ANQGSEA in the germline V gene. The CDR3 loop reads CSVLILATGGAKNIQYF. Written as DNA, the CDR3 is TGCAGCGTTCTAATACTAGCTACCGGTGGGGCCAAAAACATTCAGTACTTC.

At least ten counts were recorded for this clone. This rearrangement joins TRBV14 to TRBJ2-1, with TRBD1 matching 8 bases. Germline V gene sequence: CDR1 SGHDN, CDR2 FVKESK. The CDR3 runs 15 residues. Trimming removed 4 bases from V and 8 bases from J; junction bases left unmatched: 10. The CDR3 sequence is CASSPGQGHYDEQFF. DNA for the CDR3: TGTGCCAGCAGCCCAGGACAGGGCCACTATGATGAGCAGTTCTTC.

The V and J genes are TRBV5-6 and TRBJ1-1; TRBD1 agrees at 7 bases. The V gene's germline CDR1 is SGHDT and CDR2 YYEEEE. The CDR3 has 14 residues. V dropped 2 bases and J dropped 6; count of bases not matched to a gene: 7. CDR3 DNA sequence: TGTGCCAGCAGCTTACTTACAGGGGAGGCTGAAGCTTTCTTT. Residues: CASSLLTGEAEAFF.

This chain uses TRBV29-1 with TRBJ2-1; D is possibly TRBD2 (5 bases). CDR1 and CDR2 (germline): SQVTM, ANQGSEA. The CDR3 totals 13 residues. Deletions cut 5 bases from V and 7 bases from J, with 15 bases between. The CDR3: CSVPRTPGNEQFF. In DNA form, the CDR3 reads TGCAGCGTTCCCCGGACTCCCGGGAATGAGCAGTTCTTC.

J is TRBJ1-2 and V is TRBV18, with TRBD1 matching over 10 bases. V was clipped by 4 bases and J by 7 bases; unmatched bases: 3. This CDR3 has 13 amino acids. Per the germline V gene, CDR1 is KGHSH and CDR2 is LQKENI. The CDR3 bases are TGTGCCAGCTCACGAGGGACAGGGGTTGGCTACACCTTC. This gives the protein CASSRGTGVGYTF.

The V and J genes are TRBV7-8 and TRBJ2-5; possibly TRBD2 for D (5 bases). The CDR3 covers 15 residues. V gave up 3 bases and J gave up 0 bases, with 11 bases separating them. Germline lookup yields CDR1 SGHVS and CDR2 FQNEAQ. CDR3 amino acids: CASSFLEGNQETQYF. DNA of the CDR3: TGTGCCAGCAGCTTTCTTGAGGGCAACCAAGAGACCCAGTACTTC.